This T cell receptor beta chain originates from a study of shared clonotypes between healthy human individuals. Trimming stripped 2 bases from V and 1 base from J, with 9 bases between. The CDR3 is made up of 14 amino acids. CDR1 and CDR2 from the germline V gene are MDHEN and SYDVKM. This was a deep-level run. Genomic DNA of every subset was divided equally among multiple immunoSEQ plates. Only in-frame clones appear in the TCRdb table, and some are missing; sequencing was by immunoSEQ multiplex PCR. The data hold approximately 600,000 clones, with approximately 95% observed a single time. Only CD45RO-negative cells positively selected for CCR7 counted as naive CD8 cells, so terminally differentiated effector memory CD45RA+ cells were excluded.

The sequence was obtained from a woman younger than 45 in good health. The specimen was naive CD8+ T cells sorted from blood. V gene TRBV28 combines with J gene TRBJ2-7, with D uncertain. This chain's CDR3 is CASSLPPQSYEQYF. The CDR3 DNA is TGTGCCAGCAGTTTACCCCCTCAGTCCTACGAGCAGTACTTC.